This passage covers 20 T cell receptor beta chains from one sample sequenced in a study of control samples from healthy donors and cancer patients. Repertoires were generated with immunoSEQ multiplex PCR, while TCRdb's copy carries only in-frame clones and drops some. The repertoire holds about 180,000 clones, with around 90% as singletons. Sequencing input: blood. Receptors originate from a young man in good health.

The J gene is TRBJ2-6, the V gene TRBV27, with D uncertain. The CDR3 runs to 12 residues. Germline CDR1 and CDR2: MNHEY and SMNVEV (reference sequence). V shed 5 bases and J shed 4 bases, with 3 bases lying between them. CDR3 nucleotides: TGTGCCAGCAGTGCCGGGGCCAACGTCCTGACTTTC. Translating gives CASSAGANVLTF.

This clone was seen a few times. The chain is built from TRBV5-6 and TRBJ1-4, with D maybe TRBD1 (6 bases). Germline assignment: CDR1 SGHDT and CDR2 YYEEEE. The length of the CDR3 is 15 residues. V dropped 7 bases and J dropped 3 bases, with 16 bases sitting between them. The CDR3 sequence is CASGNRVAPNEKLFF. CDR3 bases: TGTGCCAGCGGGAACAGGGTCGCACCTAATGAAAAACTGTTTTTT. The full variable domain, completed using reference TRBV5-6 and TRBJ1-4, is DAGVTQSPTHLIKTRGQQVTLRCSPKSGHDTVSWYQQALGQGPQFIFQYYEEEERQRGNFPDRFSGHQFPNYSSELNVNALLLGDSALYLCASGNRVAPNEKLFFGSGTQLSVL.

The chain uses TRBV27 and TRBJ2-5; 12 bases are shared with TRBD2. Germline trimming cut 3 bases from V and 5 bases from J; bases unmatched to any gene: 7. Germline V lookup: CDR1 MNHEY, CDR2 SMNVEV (reference sequence). The CDR3 runs to 16 residues. CDR3 sequence reads: CASSFSSGRARETQYF. DNA for the CDR3: TGTGCCAGCAGTTTTTCTAGCGGGAGGGCCAGGGAGACCCAGTACTTC.

The V and J genes are TRBV11-2 and TRBJ2-6; D unresolved. CDR1 and CDR2 (germline): SGHAT, FQNNGV. The V end was cut by 2 bases, the J end by 2 bases, with 7 bases between. CDR3 size: 15 residues. CDR3 coding DNA: TGTGCCAGCAGCTTAATGTCAGCTGGGGCCAACGTCCTGACTTTC. This codes for CASSLMSAGANVLTF.

The chain links TRBV5-1 to TRBJ1-3; the match to TRBD1 covers 9 bases. CDR1 SGHRS and CDR2 YFSETQ come from the germline V gene. With 3 bases clipped from V and 4 bases from J, the junction kept 8 bases outside the gene matches. The CDR3 runs to 16 residues. The CDR3 here is CASSSGTGGRGNTIYF. The CDR3 bases are TGCGCCAGCAGCTCTGGCACAGGGGGCCGAGGAAACACCATATATTTT.

The rearrangement uses TRBV7-2 and TRBJ2-3; TRBD1 agrees at 7 bases. There are 13 residues in the CDR3. Unmatched junction bases numbered 5, after V lost 5 bases and J lost 6 bases. Germline V gene data show CDR1 as SGHTA and CDR2 as FQGNSA. CDR3: CASSPRGLDTQYF. The CDR3 DNA sequence: TGTGCCAGCAGCCCCAGGGGGTTGGATACGCAGTATTTT.

The rearrangement joins TRBV28 to TRBJ2-3; D unclear. Germline assignment: CDR1 MDHEN and CDR2 SYDVKM. V was shortened by 3 bases and J by 2 bases, with 3 bases between the two germline ends. This CDR3 is built from 12 residues. The CDR3 is CASSLVTDTQYF. DNA of the CDR3: TGTGCCAGCAGTTTGGTCACAGATACGCAGTATTTT.

V is TRBV6-4 and J is TRBJ1-2; TRBD1 might be the D (6 bases). V gave up 2 bases and J gave up 1 base, with 11 bases separating them. The CDR3 is 15 residues long. CDR1 MRHNA and CDR2 SNTAGT come from the germline V gene. Here the CDR3 reads CASSDRGLLNYGYTF. The DNA of the CDR3 is TGTGCCAGCAGTGACCGGGGGCTACTTAACTATGGCTACACCTTC.

In its sample, this clone was seen once. CDR3 nucleotide sequence: TGTGCCAGCAGCCAAAAGCAACGACGACAGCCCACAGATACGCAGTATTTT. The encoded protein is CASSQKQRRQPTDTQYF. The J gene is TRBJ2-3, the V gene TRBV11-2, with TRBD1 as a possible D gene (5 bases). V gave up 5 bases and J gave up 2 bases, with 20 bases separating them. The length of the CDR3 is 17 residues. CDR1 is SGHAT and CDR2 is FQNNGV in the germline V gene.

V and J are TRBV5-5 and TRBJ2-1; D remains ambiguous. The CDR3 consists of 13 residues. V lost 0 bases and J lost 8, with 9 bases in between. The germline gives CDR1 SGHKS, CDR2 YYEKEE (reference sequence). CDR3 sequence reads: CASSLEGSHEQFF. As DNA, the CDR3 is TGTGCCAGCAGCTTGGAGGGCAGCCATGAGCAGTTCTTC.

The chain uses TRBV5-1 and TRBJ1-1; the D gene is possibly TRBD1 (5 bases). CDR3 length: 14 residues. Germline CDR1 SGHRS, CDR2 YFSETQ. The germline V and J ends were trimmed by 4 bases and 1 base, with 11 bases remaining between them. This CDR3 reads CASSDTGGNTEAFF. Written as DNA, the CDR3 is TGCGCCAGCAGCGACACAGGAGGGAACACTGAAGCTTTCTTT.

The gene calls are TRBV18 and TRBJ1-1, with D tentatively TRBD1 (6 bases). V was cut by 3 bases and J by 0 bases, with 11 bases left in between. Per germline, CDR1 KGHSH and CDR2 LQKENI. The length of the CDR3 is 15 residues. CDR3 nucleotides: TGTGCCAGCTCACCGACCGGGACACTGAACACTGAAGCTTTCTTT. It yields the protein CASSPTGTLNTEAFF.

The V gene is TRBV19, the J gene TRBJ2-5; tentatively, D is TRBD1 (5 bases). The germline V gene has CDR1 LNHDA and CDR2 SQIVND (reference sequence). V shed 3 bases and J shed 4 bases, with 18 bases lying between them. CDR3 length: 16 amino acids. CDR3 sequence: CASSIQNLKGIETQYF. The CDR3 bases are TGTGCCAGTAGTATCCAAAACCTTAAGGGGATAGAGACCCAGTACTTC.

The chain links TRBV3-1 (or the pseudogene TRBV3-2) to TRBJ1-3; D call uncertain. CDR1 is LGHDT and CDR2 is YNNKEL in the germline V gene (reference sequence). V dropped 3 bases and J dropped 9 bases, with 9 bases sitting between them. The CDR3 has 12 amino acids. CDR3 residues: CASSHPVSTIYF. The DNA of the CDR3 is TGTGCCAGCAGCCACCCGGTGAGCACCATATATTTT.

The rearrangement uses TRBV5-6 and TRBJ2-3; D uncertain. CDR3 length: 13 residues. Germline V CDR1 and CDR2: SGHDT, YYEEEE. Between the trimmed V and J ends, which lost 0 bases and 3 bases, there was a span of 5 bases. Here the CDR3 DNA reads TGTGCCAGCAGCTTGGACAAGACAGATACGCAGTATTTT. Residues: CASSLDKTDTQYF.

This chain connects TRBV7-9 to TRBJ1-1; no firm D call. V was clipped by 8 bases and J by 1 base, with 11 bases between them. The CDR3 length is 13 residues. Germline V gene lookup returns CDR1 SEHNR and CDR2 FQNEAQ (reference sequence). The CDR3 region is CASGFMGNTEAFF. In DNA, the CDR3 is TGTGCCAGCGGATTCATGGGGAACACTGAAGCTTTCTTT. Based on the CDR3 plus reference TRBV7-9 and TRBJ1-1, the full variable domain is DTGVSQNPRHKITKRGQNVTFRCDPISEHNRLYWYRQTLGQGPEFLTYFQNEAQLEKSRLLSDRFSAERPKGSFSTLEIQRTEQGDSAMYLCASGFMGNTEAFFGQGTRLTVV.

The rearrangement links TRBV3-1 (or the pseudogene TRBV3-2) to TRBJ2-7, with a weak D call TRBD1 (5 bases). The V end lost 2 bases, the J end lost 2 bases, and 10 bases lay between the germline ends. CDR3 length: 14 amino acids. Germline CDR1 and CDR2: LGHDT and YNNKEL (reference sequence). CDR3 coding DNA: TGTGCCAGCAGCCAACCTCCGACAGCCTACGAGCAGTACTTC. It specifies CASSQPPTAYEQYF.

CDR3 loop: CAILEGGSGNTEAFF. For the CDR3, the DNA is TGTGCCATCCTTGAGGGTGGGTCAGGGAACACTGAAGCTTTCTTT. V usage is TRBV6-6 and J usage is TRBJ1-1; D is unclear. CDR1 is MNHNY, CDR2 SVGAGI, per germline (reference sequence). The CDR3 sequence is 15 residues long. Trimming removed 10 bases at V and 1 base at J, with 19 bases between.

The CDR3: CASSPQNPTRAEAFF. Written as DNA, the CDR3 is TGTGCCAGCAGCCCTCAAAATCCCACCCGCGCTGAAGCTTTCTTT. The V gene is TRBV27, the J gene TRBJ1-1; D is ambiguous. Germline loops: CDR1 MNHEY, CDR2 SMNVEV (reference sequence). V lost 6 bases and J lost 6, with 20 bases in between. CDR3 size: 15 residues.

This clone was seen more than once but under ten times. The gene calls are TRBV7-9 and TRBJ2-7, with D unresolved. The CDR3 is 11 residues long. Per germline, CDR1 SEHNR and CDR2 FQNEAQ (reference sequence). Trimming pared 8 bases from V and 3 bases from J, leaving 8 bases between. The CDR3 here is CASVESYEQYF. DNA of the CDR3: TGTGCCAGCGTCGAAAGCTACGAGCAGTACTTC. Full variable domain (outside the CDR3, taken from reference TRBV7-9 and TRBJ2-7): DTGVSQNPRHKITKRGQNVTFRCDPISEHNRLYWYRQTLGQGPEFLTYFQNEAQLEKSRLLSDRFSAERPKGSFSTLEIQRTEQGDSAMYLCASVESYEQYFGPGTRLTVT.